This paragraph covers one TCR beta chain sequence. This clone was recorded a few times. Its antigen is still unknown. No base-level quality is on record; no much larger clone is a single base apart. This specimen belongs to a study of somatic mutations in cytotoxic T cells in rheumatoid arthritis (dated by TCRdb to 2017 to 2019). About the full investigation: A FACSAria II or Sony SH800 was used to flow-sort some V beta antibody-stained T-cell populations at nearly 100% purity, and TCRB sequencing was also done on sorted V beta1+ cells. In newly diagnosed rheumatoid arthritis without treatment, the study examined if expanded CD8+ T-cell clones harbor somatic mutations, relying on TCRB deep sequencing to characterize clonality. TCRB deep sequencing covered 65 to 80 patients with rheumatoid arthritis along with 15 to 20 healthy controls. Median age was essentially the same in the patient group and the control group.

Genomic DNA underwent TCRB CDR3 sequencing using the immunoSEQ assay. As for the original processing: Nothing other than productive TCRB rearrangements was included in the analyses. Clonality was calculated as a Shannon entropy-based productive clonality index, and a clone was defined by a unique TCRB CDR3 sequence. To calculate repertoire overlap between two samples, the template counts of each clone were considered relative to each sample's total templates. A correlation with a Spearman r of roughly 0.66 was found between V-gene usage by flow cytometry and V-gene usage by TCRB sequencing. Drawn from immuneACCESS, this table holds only the in-frame rearrangements with V and J called that TCRdb kept. Clones are partly lost; checked studies trace under half to an unresolved V gene and leave the rest unexplained. D and trimming were read from the DNA, whereas the V and J calls and clone size are those reported in that table. The sample yields 11,000 or so clones; under 80% were counted once. The top ten constitute 8.5% to 10% of the sample.

On the study overall, not on this receptor specifically: Several identical CD8+ TCRB sequences were found in both blood and synovial fluid, and in about an eighth of the roughly 65 patients the largest CD8+ clone exceeded 20% of CD8+ cells. The slight TRBV07 underrepresentation in patients was not adjusted for multiple comparisons. It was unknown which antigens the expanded CD8+ clones targeted, and their absence from virus-specific databases did not exclude viral specificity. Rheumatoid arthritis patients and age-matched healthy controls did not significantly differ in CD8+ T-cell clonality. An increase of CD8+ clonality with age was seen in patients (Spearman r ~ 0.53) but not in healthy controls.

The CDR3 runs 16 amino acids, cysteine and phenylalanine included. The retained sequence is limited to the CDR3, 48 bases, with the frame set at the first base. For CDR1 and CDR2, the germline V gene (reference sequence) lists SGHNT and YYREEE. V is pruned by 4 bases and J by 7 bases, leaving 10 bases of the junction without a gene match. With a median age of roughly 58 years (range roughly 21-75) and roughly 50% female, the healthy controls consisted of 20 blood donors whose buffy coats were used. Flow cytometry confirmed the purity of CD4+ and CD8+ cells that had been isolated by positive magnetic bead selection on an AutoMACS. Ficoll-Paque PLUS density gradient separation was used to isolate peripheral blood mononuclear cells. Nucleospin Tissue or Tissue XS kits were used to extract DNA from CD4-enriched, CD8-enriched or PBMC samples, and a Qubit 2.0 fluorometer was used for quantification.

Sequenced: CD8+ T cells sorted from blood. The sequence was obtained from a man between 65 and 79 years old in good health. The chain was built from TRBV5-4 and TRBJ1-6; TRBD1 fits 8 bases in the junction. The DNA reads as follows: TGTGCCAGCAGCCCTGACAGGGGAAGAGGAAATTCACCCCTCCACTTT. This translates into CASSPDRGRGNSPLHF. Beyond the CDR3, the reference TRBV5-4 and TRBJ1-6 genes provide the residues; the full variable domain reads: ETGVTQSPTHLIKTRGQQVTLRCSSQSGHNTVSWYQQALGQGPQFIFQYYREEENGRGNFPPRFSGLQFPNYSSELNVNALELDDSALYLCASSPDRGRGNSPLHFGNGTRLTVT.